The rows below give T cell receptor beta chains drawn from one sample of a study of siplizumab effects on memory and regulatory T cells. Data came from immunoSEQ multiplex PCR; TCRdb stores just in-frame clones and leaves some out. The table shows about 7,400 clones, with under 80% occurring only once. The sample taken for sequencing was effector memory CD8+ T cells sorted from blood. The receptors shown here come from a human donor in good health. The CDR3 runs from the conserved cysteine through the conserved F or W. Each record gives: clone size, V gene, J gene, D gene, CDR3 protein, CDR3 DNA. The D gene is left open where the match is weak. Clone size is given for some rows only: seen once, a few or many times, or a class if the clone is expanded.

size: .; V: TRBV6-6; J: TRBJ1-2; D: TRBD1; CDR3: CASSSGQGTRYTF; DNA: TGTGCCAGCAGTTCAGGACAGGGAACCCGCTACACCTTC
size: .; V: TRBV6-1; J: TRBJ1-1; D: .; CDR3: CASIDMAPEAFF; DNA: TGTGCCAGCATAGACATGGCCCCTGAAGCTTTCTTT
size: .; V: TRBV9; J: TRBJ1-4; D: .; CDR3: CASSVTGTLIEKLFF; DNA: TGTGCCAGCAGCGTTACCGGGACCCTTATTGAAAAACTGTTTTTT
size: .; V: TRBV25-1; J: TRBJ2-1; D: TRBD2; CDR3: CASSDLAGGDNEQFF; DNA: TGTGCCAGCAGTGATCTAGCGGGAGGGGACAATGAGCAGTTCTTC
size: .; V: TRBV7-2; J: TRBJ2-7; D: .; CDR3: CASSLESHYEQYF; DNA: TGTGCCAGCAGCCTCGAGTCTCACTACGAGCAGTACTTC
size: .; V: TRBV7-9; J: TRBJ2-7; D: .; CDR3: CASSSRTGPVYEQYF; DNA: TGTGCCAGCAGCTCGCGGACTGGGCCCGTGTACGAGCAGTACTTC
size: .; V: TRBV5-4; J: TRBJ2-5; D: .; CDR3: CASQAGPGLLQETQYF; DNA: TGTGCCAGCCAAGCCGGACCGGGACTGCTCCAAGAGACCCAGTACTTC
size: few; V: TRBV2; J: TRBJ2-7; D: TRBD2; CDR3: CASNLGGRFSEQYF; DNA: TGTGCCAGCAACCTGGGCGGGAGGTTCTCCGAGCAGTACTTC
size: few; V: TRBV2; J: TRBJ2-1; D: TRBD2; CDR3: CASSGLAETYNEQFF; DNA: TGTGCCAGCAGTGGACTAGCGGAGACCTACAATGAGCAGTTCTTC
size: few; V: TRBV9; J: TRBJ2-7; D: .; CDR3: CASSVDGGNIYEQYF; DNA: TGTGCCAGCAGCGTAGACGGAGGGAATATCTACGAGCAGTACTTC
size: .; V: TRBV2; J: TRBJ2-5; D: TRBD2; CDR3: CASSSGTSGLETQYF; DNA: TGTGCCAGCAGCTCCGGGACTAGCGGACTGGAGACCCAGTACTTC
size: .; V: TRBV4-3; J: TRBJ2-1; D: TRBD1; CDR3: CASSQDHGVVGSGGYNEQFF; DNA: TGCGCCAGCAGCCAAGATCACGGGGTTGTAGGGTCAGGGGGTTACAATGAGCAGTTCTTC
size: .; V: TRBV5-5; J: TRBJ1-1; D: .; CDR3: CASSLDMNTEAFF; DNA: TGTGCCAGCAGCTTGGATATGAACACTGAAGCTTTCTTT
size: .; V: TRBV6-4; J: TRBJ2-1; D: TRBD2; CDR3: CASSDSGTSGYNEQFF; DNA: TGTGCCAGCAGTGACTCCGGGACTAGCGGCTACAATGAGCAGTTCTTC
size: .; V: TRBV10-2; J: TRBJ2-7; D: TRBD2; CDR3: CASGPTSGTYEQYF; DNA: TGCGCCAGCGGACCAACTAGCGGAACCTACGAGCAGTACTTC
size: .; V: TRBV19; J: TRBJ2-1; D: TRBD2; CDR3: CASSPSSGSYNEQFF; DNA: TGTGCCAGTAGCCCCTCTAGCGGCTCCTACAATGAGCAGTTCTTC
size: medium-sized; V: TRBV15; J: TRBJ2-1; D: .; CDR3: CATSSEASDNEQFF; DNA: TGTGCCACCAGCAGCGAGGCGTCAGACAATGAGCAGTTCTTC
size: .; V: TRBV25-1; J: TRBJ2-7; D: TRBD2; CDR3: CASLGTRSYEQYF; DNA: TGTGCCAGCCTCGGGACTAGATCCTACGAGCAGTACTTC
size: .; V: TRBV4-2; J: TRBJ1-5; D: .; CDR3: CASSQEATGNNQPQHF; DNA: TGTGCCAGCAGCCAAGAGGCGACGGGCAATAATCAGCCCCAGCATTTT
size: .; V: TRBV19; J: TRBJ2-2; D: .; CDR3: CASTSPGRDPNTGELFF; DNA: TGTGCCAGCACCTCTCCGGGACGCGACCCGAACACCGGGGAGCTGTTTTTT
size: .; V: TRBV27; J: TRBJ2-2; D: TRBD1; CDR3: CASSSLPGQGRTGELFF; DNA: TGTGCCAGCAGTTCCCTGCCGGGACAGGGAAGGACCGGGGAGCTGTTTTTT
size: .; V: TRBV27; J: TRBJ1-2; D: .; CDR3: CATYTYYGYTF; DNA: TGTGCCACTTACACTTACTATGGCTACACCTTC
size: .; V: TRBV28; J: TRBJ2-4; D: .; CDR3: CASSSYTGIGTKNIQYF; DNA: TGTGCCAGCAGTTCTTATACAGGGATTGGGACCAAAAACATTCAGTACTTC
size: .; V: TRBV7-9; J: TRBJ2-2; D: TRBD2; CDR3: CASSTSVVGTGELFF; DNA: TGTGCCAGCAGCACTAGCGTGGTTGGCACCGGGGAGCTGTTTTTT
size: .; V: TRBV27; J: TRBJ2-7; D: .; CDR3: CASSFGTNYEQYF; DNA: TGTGCCAGCAGTTTTGGCACAAATTACGAGCAGTACTTC
size: .; V: TRBV6-1; J: TRBJ2-7; D: TRBD1; CDR3: CASSDRTGGFYEQYF; DNA: TGTGCCAGCAGTGATCGGACAGGGGGATTCTACGAGCAGTACTTC
size: .; V: TRBV27; J: TRBJ1-1; D: TRBD1; CDR3: CASSLDRDRSTEAFF; DNA: TGTGCCAGCAGTTTGGACAGGGATAGGAGCACTGAAGCTTTCTTT
size: .; V: TRBV5-6; J: TRBJ1-2; D: .; CDR3: CASSLLGARYGYTF; DNA: TGTGCCAGCAGCTTGCTGGGGGCGCGGTATGGCTACACCTTC
size: .; V: TRBV25-1; J: TRBJ2-5; D: .; CDR3: CASSDFETQYF; DNA: TGTGCCAGCAGTGATTTCGAGACCCAGTACTTC
size: .; V: TRBV11-1; J: TRBJ2-2; D: .; CDR3: CASSLEVLTGELFF; DNA: TGTGCCAGCAGCTTAGAGGTCCTCACCGGGGAGCTGTTTTTT
size: .; V: TRBV6-4; J: TRBJ2-3; D: TRBD2; CDR3: CASSASGSTDTQYF; DNA: TGTGCCAGCAGTGCTAGCGGGAGCACAGATACGCAGTATTTT
size: .; V: TRBV7-2; J: TRBJ2-5; D: .; CDR3: CASSHPGETQYF; DNA: TGTGCCAGCAGCCATCCGGGGGAGACCCAGTACTTC
size: .; V: TRBV2; J: TRBJ2-2; D: TRBD1; CDR3: CASSRQGASGELFF; DNA: TGTGCCAGCAGCAGACAGGGGGCGAGCGGGGAGCTGTTTTTT
size: .; V: TRBV6-1; J: TRBJ2-7; D: .; CDR3: CASSEEAGPYEQYF; DNA: TGTGCCAGCAGTGAAGAGGCAGGCCCTTACGAGCAGTACTTC
size: .; V: TRBV10-2; J: TRBJ1-2; D: .; CDR3: CASSEGGLGYGYTF; DNA: TGCGCCAGCAGTGAGGGGGGTTTAGGCTATGGCTACACCTTC
size: .; V: TRBV21-1; J: TRBJ2-3; D: .; CDR3: CASSKATSACTDTQYF; DNA: TGTGCCAGCAGCAAAGCTACTAGCGCCTGCACAGATACGCAGTATTTT
size: .; V: TRBV28; J: TRBJ2-3; D: TRBD2; CDR3: CASSSQVERGTPADTQYF; DNA: TGTGCCAGCAGTTCCCAGGTGGAGCGGGGGACCCCGGCAGATACGCAGTATTTT
size: .; V: TRBV14; J: TRBJ2-1; D: .; CDR3: CASSLGTFKQFF; DNA: TGTGCCAGCAGCCTCGGGACATTCAAGCAGTTCTTC
size: .; V: TRBV27; J: TRBJ2-3; D: TRBD2; CDR3: CASSSRLAGGTDTQYF; DNA: TGTGCCAGCAGTAGTCGTCTAGCGGGAGGGACAGATACGCAGTATTTT
size: once; V: TRBV28; J: TRBJ2-7; D: .; CDR3: CASSNSYEQYF; DNA: TGTGCCAGCAGTAACTCCTACGAGCAGTACTTC
size: .; V: TRBV7-5; J: TRBJ2-7; D: .; CDR3: CASSSEAGGHEQYF; DNA: TGTGCCAGCAGCTCGGAGGCGGGGGGCCACGAGCAGTACTTC
size: .; V: TRBV9; J: TRBJ1-6; D: .; CDR3: CASSPSNSPLHF; DNA: TGTGCCAGCAGCCCAAGTAATTCACCCCTCCACTTT
size: .; V: TRBV19; J: TRBJ2-7; D: .; CDR3: CASSPGVAYEQYF; DNA: TGTGCCAGTAGTCCGGGAGTGGCCTACGAGCAGTACTTC
size: medium-sized; V: TRBV7-9; J: TRBJ2-7; D: .; CDR3: CASSLGFLEQYF; DNA: TGTGCCAGCAGCCTGGGATTTCTCGAGCAGTACTTC
size: few; V: TRBV27; J: TRBJ1-2; D: TRBD1; CDR3: CASSTNRPGQGTGYTF; DNA: TGTGCCAGCAGCACAAACCGTCCGGGACAGGGAACTGGCTACACCTTC
size: few; V: TRBV29-1; J: TRBJ2-5; D: TRBD2; CDR3: CSTTNGGSETQYF; DNA: TGCAGCACGACGAATGGCGGGAGCGAGACCCAGTACTTC
size: .; V: TRBV7-3; J: TRBJ2-3; D: .; CDR3: CASSSDASSTDTQYF; DNA: TGTGCCAGCAGCTCGGACGCCTCTAGCACAGATACGCAGTATTTT
size: .; V: TRBV5-4; J: TRBJ2-4; D: .; CDR3: CASSDSRGDIQYF; DNA: TGTGCCAGCAGCGACTCCAGGGGAGACATTCAGTACTTC
size: .; V: TRBV11-3; J: TRBJ2-5; D: .; CDR3: CASSLKGDGRETQYF; DNA: TGTGCCAGCAGCTTAAAAGGAGACGGGAGAGAGACCCAGTACTTC
size: .; V: TRBV5-5; J: TRBJ2-2; D: .; CDR3: CASSLRGPDTGELFF; DNA: TGTGCCAGCAGCTTGCGGGGGCCAGACACCGGGGAGCTGTTTTTT
size: .; V: TRBV7-3; J: TRBJ2-1; D: TRBD2; CDR3: CASSLNGGSSYNEQFF; DNA: TGTGCCAGCAGCTTAAATGGCGGGAGCTCCTACAATGAGCAGTTCTTC
size: .; V: TRBV6-1; J: TRBJ1-1; D: .; CDR3: CASSRKHGEDTEAFF; DNA: TGTGCCAGCAGTAGGAAGCACGGGGAGGACACTGAAGCTTTCTTT
size: .; V: TRBV5-6; J: TRBJ2-1; D: .; CDR3: CATNRGSSYNEQFF; DNA: TGTGCTACCAACCGGGGGAGCTCCTACAATGAGCAGTTCTTC
size: .; V: TRBV7-6; J: TRBJ2-3; D: .; CDR3: CASSPSTDTQYF; DNA: TGTGCCAGCAGCCCTAGCACAGATACGCAGTATTTT
size: .; V: TRBV2; J: TRBJ2-7; D: TRBD2; CDR3: CASSDRTGGFYEQYF; DNA: TGTGCCAGCAGTGATCGGACGGGGGGATTCTACGAACAGTACTTC